This is a list of T cell receptor beta chains from one sample in a study of control samples from healthy donors and cancer patients. Some clones are missing from TCRdb's copy, which holds only in-frame ones; the method was immunoSEQ multiplex PCR. The sample includes 130,000 or so clones, around nine tenths of them seen just once. Sequences were obtained from blood. The receptor set was obtained from a man aged 45-65 years in good health. CDR3s include the opening cysteine and the closing phenylalanine or tryptophan. The D gene is left open where the match is weak. The size field is filled for only some rows; it gives once, few, many or a size class.

J: TRBJ1-1; length: 14; V: TRBV28; D: NA; size: NA; CDR3: CASSFIGDGTEAFF; DNA: TGTGCCAGCAGTTTTATAGGGGATGGCACTGAAGCTTTCTTT
J: TRBJ1-2; length: 13; V: TRBV12-3/TRBV12-4; D: NA; size: NA; CDR3: CASSRGPSYGYTF; DNA: TGTGCCAGCAGCCGCGGACCTAGCTATGGCTACACCTTC
J: TRBJ1-2; length: 15; V: TRBV5-1; D: NA; size: few; CDR3: CASSSAPTANYGYTF; DNA: TGCGCCAGCAGCTCGGCCCCCACAGCTAACTATGGCTACACCTTC
J: TRBJ2-7; length: 11; V: TRBV28; D: NA; size: NA; CDR3: CASTGGYEQYF; DNA: TGTGCCAGCACCGGGGGCTACGAGCAGTACTTC
J: TRBJ2-2; length: 15; V: TRBV11-2; D: NA; size: NA; CDR3: CASSTSRGNTGELFF; DNA: TGTGCCAGCAGCACTTCGCGGGGTAACACCGGGGAGCTGTTTTTT
J: TRBJ1-1; length: 14; V: TRBV15; D: NA; size: NA; CDR3: CATSTTLPSTEAFF; DNA: TGTGCCACCAGCACGACTCTCCCCAGCACTGAAGCTTTCTTT
J: TRBJ2-7; length: 14; V: TRBV27; D: TRBD1; size: NA; CDR3: CASSPGQGAYEQYF; DNA: TGTGCCAGCAGTCCCGGACAGGGGGCTTACGAGCAGTACTTC
J: TRBJ2-3; length: 11; V: TRBV2; D: NA; size: NA; CDR3: CASTPEDTQYF; DNA: TGTGCCAGCACCCCCGAGGATACGCAGTATTTT
J: TRBJ2-7; length: 20; V: TRBV7-6; D: NA; size: NA; CDR3: CASSLRGGLGRDGGSYEQYF; DNA: TGTGCCAGCAGCTTAAGAGGTGGTTTGGGCCGGGACGGAGGCTCCTACGAGCAGTACTTC
J: TRBJ2-7; length: 18; V: TRBV6-1; D: TRBD1; size: NA; CDR3: CASSEVGWLAGGNYEQYF; DNA: TGTGCCAGCAGTGAAGTAGGGTGGTTGGCAGGGGGAAACTACGAGCAGTACTTC
J: TRBJ1-2; length: 13; V: TRBV29-1; D: NA; size: NA; CDR3: CSVWGRENYGYTF; DNA: TGCAGCGTATGGGGGAGGGAGAACTATGGCTACACCTTC
J: TRBJ1-5; length: 15; V: TRBV6-2/TRBV6-3; D: NA; size: NA; CDR3: CASSRLGISNQPQHF; DNA: TGTGCCAGCAGCCGCTTAGGGATTAGCAATCAGCCCCAGCATTTT
J: TRBJ2-7; length: 17; V: TRBV4-2; D: NA; size: NA; CDR3: CASSQDRIFGASYEQYF; DNA: TGTGCCAGCAGCCAAGATCGAATATTTGGGGCCTCCTACGAGCAGTACTTC
J: TRBJ1-2; length: 15; V: TRBV28; D: TRBD1; size: NA; CDR3: CASSLGTGNYMGYTF; DNA: TGTGCCAGCAGCTTAGGGACAGGGAATTATATGGGCTACACCTTC
J: TRBJ2-7; length: 12; V: TRBV28; D: NA; size: NA; CDR3: CASSTTTYEQYF; DNA: TGTGCCAGCAGTACAACAACCTACGAGCAGTACTTC
J: TRBJ1-2; length: 13; V: TRBV5-6; D: NA; size: NA; CDR3: CASSHRGLYGYTF; DNA: TGTGCCAGCAGCCACCGGGGCCTCTATGGCTACACCTTC
J: TRBJ1-1; length: 11; V: TRBV7-9; D: NA; size: NA; CDR3: CASSRGAEAFF; DNA: TGTGCCAGTTCCAGGGGAGCCGAAGCTTTCTTT
J: TRBJ2-1; length: 14; V: TRBV7-2; D: NA; size: NA; CDR3: CASSSMGAYNEQFF; DNA: TGTGCCAGCAGCTCGATGGGGGCCTACAATGAGCAGTTCTTC
J: TRBJ2-4; length: 14; V: TRBV3-1/TRBV3-2; D: NA; size: NA; CDR3: CASSQDWDKNIQYF; DNA: TGTGCCAGCAGCCAAGACTGGGACAAAAACATTCAGTACTTC
J: TRBJ1-1; length: 14; V: TRBV2; D: NA; size: NA; CDR3: CASSEAVRVTEAFF; DNA: TGTGCCAGCAGTGAAGCCGTAAGGGTCACTGAAGCTTTCTTT
J: TRBJ1-6; length: 18; V: TRBV28; D: NA; size: NA; CDR3: CASSLVVGNLQPDSPLHF; DNA: TGTGCCAGCAGTTTAGTGGTCGGGAATCTCCAACCCGATTCACCCCTCCACTTT
J: TRBJ1-3; length: 15; V: TRBV18; D: NA; size: NA; CDR3: CASSPGGSSGNTIYF; DNA: TGTGCCAGCTCACCAGGGGGAAGCTCTGGAAACACCATATATTTT
J: TRBJ2-7; length: 13; V: TRBV11-3; D: NA; size: NA; CDR3: CASSLGFLGEQYF; DNA: TGTGCCAGCAGCTTAGGATTTCTCGGCGAGCAGTACTTC
J: TRBJ2-5; length: 16; V: TRBV3-1/TRBV3-2; D: TRBD2; size: NA; CDR3: CASSQDRGEGRETQYF; DNA: TGTGCCAGCAGCCAAGATCGAGGGGAGGGGAGAGAGACCCAGTACTTC
J: TRBJ1-2; length: 12; V: TRBV9; D: NA; size: NA; CDR3: CASSADVYGYTF; DNA: TGTGCCAGCAGCGCCGACGTCTATGGCTACACCTTC
J: TRBJ1-2; length: 13; V: TRBV5-1; D: TRBD1; size: NA; CDR3: CASSPGQGRGYTF; DNA: TGCGCCAGCAGCCCGGGACAGGGTAGGGGCTACACCTTC
J: TRBJ2-5; length: 16; V: TRBV11-3; D: TRBD1; size: NA; CDR3: CASSSRGAGGLETQYF; DNA: TGTGCCAGCAGCTCCCGAGGGGCAGGGGGCCTCGAGACCCAGTACTTC
J: TRBJ2-7; length: 13; V: TRBV28; D: TRBD1; size: NA; CDR3: CASSLGWTGEQYF; DNA: TGTGCCAGCAGTTTAGGCTGGACAGGAGAGCAGTACTTC
J: TRBJ2-1; length: 17; V: TRBV30; D: TRBD2; size: NA; CDR3: CAWSVLRTSGGADEQFF; DNA: TGTGCCTGGAGTGTACTACGCACTAGCGGGGGGGCCGATGAGCAGTTCTTC
J: TRBJ2-7; length: 12; V: TRBV2; D: NA; size: NA; CDR3: CASRGEGPEQYF; DNA: TGTGCCAGCAGGGGAGAGGGTCCCGAGCAGTACTTC
J: TRBJ2-5; length: 18; V: TRBV20-1; D: TRBD2; size: NA; CDR3: CSASSLILTSGEGETQYF; DNA: TGCAGTGCTAGTAGTTTAATACTGACTAGCGGGGAGGGGGAGACCCAGTACTTC
J: TRBJ2-7; length: 16; V: TRBV5-1; D: NA; size: NA; CDR3: CASSLSSPQSSYEQYF; DNA: TGCGCCAGCAGCTTGTCGAGTCCCCAAAGCTCCTACGAGCAGTACTTC
J: TRBJ2-7; length: 11; V: TRBV20-1; D: NA; size: NA; CDR3: CSARSGYEQYF; DNA: TGCAGTGCTAGATCGGGGTACGAGCAGTACTTC
J: TRBJ2-2; length: 17; V: TRBV3-1/TRBV3-2; D: NA; size: NA; CDR3: CASSRSYRVTTTGELFF; DNA: TGTGCCAGCAGCCGATCTTACAGGGTAACTACCACCGGGGAGCTGTTTTTT
J: TRBJ1-3; length: 14; V: TRBV6-5; D: NA; size: NA; CDR3: CASSDSQIRNTIYF; DNA: TGTGCCAGCAGTGACTCACAGATTAGAAACACCATATATTTT
J: TRBJ1-2; length: 14; V: TRBV11-2; D: NA; size: NA; CDR3: CASSLHSANYGYTF; DNA: TGTGCCAGCAGCTTACACTCAGCTAACTATGGCTACACCTTC
J: TRBJ2-7; length: 15; V: TRBV5-4; D: NA; size: few; CDR3: CASSRREGFSYEQYF; DNA: TGTGCCAGCAGTAGACGGGAAGGATTCTCCTACGAGCAGTACTTC
J: TRBJ2-5; length: 11; V: TRBV28; D: NA; size: NA; CDR3: CASSFEQTQYF; DNA: TGTGCCAGCAGTTTTGAGCAGACCCAGTACTTC
J: TRBJ2-2; length: 14; V: TRBV11-3; D: NA; size: few; CDR3: CASGTGTQAGELFF; DNA: TGTGCCAGCGGCACCGGGACACAGGCCGGGGAGCTGTTTTTT
J: TRBJ1-1; length: 15; V: TRBV19; D: NA; size: few; CDR3: CASKEIGVGNTEAFF; DNA: TGTGCCAGTAAAGAAATCGGGGTAGGGAACACTGAAGCTTTCTTT
J: TRBJ1-2; length: 12; V: TRBV13; D: NA; size: NA; CDR3: CASSLGPTVYTF; DNA: TGTGCCAGCAGCTTAGGACCTACAGTCTACACCTTC
J: TRBJ1-1; length: 16; V: TRBV5-1; D: NA; size: NA; CDR3: CASSLTTGYMNTEAFF; DNA: TGCGCCAGCAGCTTGACGACAGGCTACATGAACACTGAAGCTTTCTTT
J: TRBJ2-3; length: 13; V: TRBV5-1; D: NA; size: few; CDR3: CASRPGAQDTQYF; DNA: TGCGCCAGCAGACCAGGGGCTCAAGATACGCAGTATTTT